The entry that follows covers one TCR beta chain sequence. The CDR3 runs to 14 residues. Per the germline V gene, CDR1 is SQVTM and CDR2 is ANQGSEA. After removal of 5 bases from V and 5 bases from J, the junction contained 10 bases not matched to a gene. The sample belongs to a study of tumor-infiltrating lymphocytes in primary liver carcinoma. On the study more broadly: Every patient in the cohort had a primary liver carcinoma. That carcinoma was treated by surgical resection.

Unsorted whole blood yielded blood RNA, and germline DNA was extracted as well. Using a constant-region primer together with ProtoScript II reverse transcriptase, TCR beta cDNA was made from 500 ng of total RNA. Each TCR beta library was derived from three nested multiplex PCR rounds that employed slightly modified ARM-PCR. TRBV1-TRBV30 forward primers paired with a C-beta reverse primer were used in the first two PCR rounds, which ran roughly 10 cycles each. TCRdb processed the multiplex PCR reads anew with MiXCR; each CDR3 protein has one entry. The repertoire holds approximately 210,000 distinct CDR3 sequences, with about 61% as singletons.

The receptor comes from an older woman with primary liver carcinoma and hepatitis B virus infection. The sample taken for sequencing was peripheral blood. V and J are TRBV29-1 and TRBJ2-3; 7 positions agree with TRBD2. CDR3 amino acids: CSVIAGLGGDTQYF. CDR3 coding DNA: TGCAGCGTTATAGCGGGCCTCGGGGGAGATACGCAGTATTTT.